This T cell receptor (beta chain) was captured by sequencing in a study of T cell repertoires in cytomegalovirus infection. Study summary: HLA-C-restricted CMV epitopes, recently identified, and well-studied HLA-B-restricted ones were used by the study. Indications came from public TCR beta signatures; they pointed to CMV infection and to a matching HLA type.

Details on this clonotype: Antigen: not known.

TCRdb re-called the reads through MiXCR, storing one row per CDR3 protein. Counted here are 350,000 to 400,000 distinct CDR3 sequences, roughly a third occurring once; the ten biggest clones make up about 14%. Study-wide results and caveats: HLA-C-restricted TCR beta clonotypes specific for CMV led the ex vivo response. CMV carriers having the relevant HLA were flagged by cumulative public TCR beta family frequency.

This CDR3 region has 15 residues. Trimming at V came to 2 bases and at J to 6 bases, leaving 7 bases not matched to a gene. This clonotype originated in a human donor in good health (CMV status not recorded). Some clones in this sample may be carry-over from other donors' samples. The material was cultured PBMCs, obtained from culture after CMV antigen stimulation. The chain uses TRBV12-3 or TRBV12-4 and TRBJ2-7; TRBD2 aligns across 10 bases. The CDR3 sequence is CASSLSSGRACEQYV. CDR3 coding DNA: TGTGCCAGCAGTTTATCGAGCGGGAGGGCCTGCGAGCAGTACGTC.